This is a list of T cell receptor beta chains from one sample in a study of blood T cell repertoires in COVID-19. Clones were sequenced by immunoSEQ multiplex PCR, and TCRdb holds only the in-frame ones, with some missing. This table has a few hundred thousand clones, approximately 90% appearing once. The sample taken for sequencing was peripheral blood. These receptors originate from a man aged 55 to 70 who had recovered from COVID-19. The CDR3 runs from the conserved cysteine through the conserved F or W. D genes are given only for firm matches. A row's size may be missing; if present it is once, few, many or a size class.

j_gene | v_gene | abundance | d_gene | CDR3nt | CDR3aa
TRBJ1-4 | TRBV5-1 | once | TRBD1 | TGCGCCAGCAGCTCGACCGGGACAGGGATTGAAAAACTGTTTTTT | CASSSTGTGIEKLFF
TRBJ2-3 | TRBV5-6 | NA | NA | TGTGCCAGCAGCCACCCGGACACTTACACAGATACGCAGTATTTT | CASSHPDTYTDTQYF
TRBJ1-2 | TRBV19 | NA | TRBD1 | TGTGCCAGTAGTTCCCGGACAGGGGGCTACCACCCCTATGGCTACACCTTC | CASSSRTGGYHPYGYTF
TRBJ2-2 | TRBV15 | NA | TRBD2 | TGTGCCACCAGCAGAGAACTAGCGGGCGTTACCGGGGAGCTGTTTTTT | CATSRELAGVTGELFF
TRBJ1-1 | TRBV19 | NA | NA | TGTGCCAGTAGTCCCTCCCAGACAGGCGGTATGAACACTGAAGCTTTCTTT | CASSPSQTGGMNTEAFF
TRBJ1-2 | TRBV29-1 | NA | NA | TGCAGCGTTGAAGATGAGGAGATCTATGGCTACACCTTC | CSVEDEEIYGYTF
TRBJ2-5 | TRBV7-2 | NA | TRBD2 | TGTGCCAGCAGCTTGACCGGGACTAGCTACCAAGAGACCCAGTACTTC | CASSLTGTSYQETQYF
TRBJ2-3 | TRBV5-1 | NA | NA | TGCGCCAGCAGCTCCACTAGCACAGATACGCAGTATTTT | CASSSTSTDTQYF
TRBJ1-3 | TRBV14 | NA | TRBD1 | TGTGCCAGCAGCCAAGGGACAGGGTCTGGAAACACCATATATTTT | CASSQGTGSGNTIYF
TRBJ2-3 | TRBV5-1 | NA | TRBD2 | TGCGCCAGCAGCTTGGCCGGGGGGGCAGGGGATACGCAGTATTTT | CASSLAGGAGDTQYF
TRBJ2-7 | TRBV20-1 | NA | NA | TGCAGTGCTAGTGGGGCTGCCCCCTACGAGCAGTACTTC | CSASGAAPYEQYF
TRBJ1-5 | TRBV28 | NA | NA | TGTGCCAGCAGCAATACCAGGGGTCAGCCCCAGCATTTT | CASSNTRGQPQHF
TRBJ1-5 | TRBV30 | NA | NA | TGTGCCTGGAGTCCAGACAGAATGGCCCAGCATTTT | CAWSPDRMAQHF
TRBJ1-5 | TRBV21-1 | NA | NA | TGTGCCAGCAGCAAGGTGCGGGGGGATTTTAGCAATCAGCCCCAGCATTTT | CASSKVRGDFSNQPQHF
TRBJ2-3 | TRBV19 | NA | TRBD1 | TGTGCCAGTAAGGCGACAGGGAGCACAGATACGCAGTATTTT | CASKATGSTDTQYF
TRBJ1-5 | TRBV6-5 | NA | NA | TGTGCCAGCAGTACCGGACACCTCATTCAGCCCCAGCATTTT | CASSTGHLIQPQHF
TRBJ1-5 | TRBV5-6 | NA | TRBD1 | TGTGCCAGCAGCCGGGGACAGGCACATGAGGAGCCCCAGCATTTT | CASSRGQAHEEPQHF
TRBJ2-2 | TRBV14 | NA | TRBD1 | TGTGCCAGCAGCCTCCGGACAGGGAGCACCGGGGAGCTGTTTTTT | CASSLRTGSTGELFF
TRBJ2-7 | TRBV18 | NA | NA | TGTGCCAGCTCACTACACACTGAGGTCGGCGAGCAGTACTTC | CASSLHTEVGEQYF
TRBJ2-3 | TRBV6-5 | NA | NA | TGTGCCAGCAGTTACGTTTCAGGTGGCACAGATACGCAGTATTTT | CASSYVSGGTDTQYF
TRBJ1-2 | TRBV13 | NA | NA | TGTGCCAGCAGCTTAGGCCAGGGGCTCTATGGCTACACCTTC | CASSLGQGLYGYTF
TRBJ1-5 | TRBV4-1 | once | NA | TGCGCCAGCAGCCAAGGGGAGGATTATAGCAATCAGCCCCAGCATTTT | CASSQGEDYSNQPQHF
TRBJ1-5 | TRBV7-2 | NA | TRBD1 | TGTGCCAGCAGCCGCGGACAGGGCAGCAATCAGCCCCAGCATTTT | CASSRGQGSNQPQHF
TRBJ1-4 | TRBV11-3 | NA | NA | TGTGCCAGCAGCAGAGGGGGAGAAAAACTGTTTTTT | CASSRGGEKLFF
TRBJ1-4 | TRBV4-1 | NA | TRBD1 | TGCGCCAGCAGCCGCATTGGGACAGGGAGTGAAAAACTGTTTTTT | CASSRIGTGSEKLFF
TRBJ2-7 | TRBV5-5 | NA | NA | TGTGCCAGCAGCTTTGCTAGTAACGAGCAGTACTTC | CASSFASNEQYF
TRBJ1-2 | TRBV27 | NA | TRBD1 | TGTGCCAGCAGTCCGGGACAGGGGGATGGCTACACCTTC | CASSPGQGDGYTF
TRBJ1-2 | TRBV6-6 | NA | NA | TGTGCCAGCAGTTACGAGCAGGGTCGGGAGGGCTACACCTTC | CASSYEQGREGYTF
TRBJ2-2 | TRBV5-1 | NA | TRBD1 | TGCGCCAGCGAGACCGGGACAGGGGTTACCGGGGAGCTGTTTTTT | CASETGTGVTGELFF
TRBJ2-1 | TRBV14 | NA | NA | TGTGCCAGCAGCCAGGGGGCGTTCTACAATGAGCAGTTCTTC | CASSQGAFYNEQFF
TRBJ1-6 | TRBV5-1 | NA | NA | TGCGCCAGCAGCAAAGTTCCCGGGACAAGCCCTAATTCACCCCTCCACTTT | CASSKVPGTSPNSPLHF